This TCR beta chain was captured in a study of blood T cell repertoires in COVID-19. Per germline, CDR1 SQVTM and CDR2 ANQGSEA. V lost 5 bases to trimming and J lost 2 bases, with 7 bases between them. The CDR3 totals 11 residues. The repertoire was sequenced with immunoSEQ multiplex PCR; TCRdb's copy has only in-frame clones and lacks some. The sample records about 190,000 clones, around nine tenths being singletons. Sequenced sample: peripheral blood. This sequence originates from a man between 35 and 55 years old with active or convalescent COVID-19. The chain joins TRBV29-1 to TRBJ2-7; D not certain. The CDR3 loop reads CSVTDTYEQYF. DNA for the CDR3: TGCAGCGTTACAGATACCTACGAGCAGTACTTC.